The 15 T cell receptor beta chains below all came from one sample that was sequenced in a study of blood T cell repertoires in COVID-19. Produced via immunoSEQ multiplex PCR; TCRdb's table is partial and in-frame only. The data contain a few hundred thousand clones, approximately 85% of them singletons. Sequenced sample: peripheral blood. These receptors were taken from a woman aged 70 to 79 with acute or convalescent COVID-19.

V usage is TRBV5-1 and J usage is TRBJ2-1; D perhaps matches TRBD1 (6 bases). The CDR3 contains 14 residues. V lost 2 bases and J lost 10, with 16 bases in between. Per the germline V gene, CDR1 is SGHRS and CDR2 is YFSETQ. CDR3 sequence reads: CASSLWGQGREQFF. The CDR3 DNA reads TGCGCCAGCAGCTTATGGGGGCAGGGCAGGGAGCAGTTCTTC.

V and J are TRBV19 and TRBJ1-5, with 7 bases fitting TRBD1. With V trimmed by 4 bases and J by 6 bases, 12 bases remained unmatched. The germline CDR1 and CDR2 sequences are LNHDA and SQIVND (reference sequence). The CDR3 is 16 amino acids. This chain's CDR3 is CASSRGGRGISQPQHF. Here the CDR3 DNA reads TGTGCCAGTAGTAGAGGGGGCAGGGGGATTAGTCAGCCCCAGCATTTT.

The chain uses TRBV19 and TRBJ1-1; D remains unclear. Germline CDR1 LNHDA, CDR2 SQIVND (reference sequence). This CDR3 is built from 13 residues. V shed 3 bases and J shed 6 bases, with 11 bases lying between them. The CDR3 bases are TGTGCCAGTAGTATGCGGGAAGGATCTGAAGCTTTCTTT. Translating it yields CASSMREGSEAFF.

The rearrangement uses TRBV11-3 and TRBJ2-1, with D perhaps TRBD2 (6 bases). The germline V gene encodes CDR1 SGHNT and CDR2 YENEEA. This CDR3 is built from 16 residues. Trimming removed 1 base from V and 4 bases from J, with 14 bases in between. CDR3 nucleotide sequence: TGTGCCAGCAGCTTAGGAAGGTGGGGGACTTACAATGAGCAGTTCTTC. Translating it yields CASSLGRWGTYNEQFF. The variable domain in full, with the rest retrieved from reference TRBV11-3 and TRBJ2-1, is EAGVVQSPRYKIIEKKQPVAFWCNPISGHNTLYWYLQNLGQGPELLIRYENEEAVDDSQLPKDRFSAERLKGVDSTLKIQPAELGDSAVYLCASSLGRWGTYNEQFFGPGTRLTVL.

This clone was observed a handful of times. The chain combines TRBV4-1 with TRBJ2-7, with TRBD2 as a possible D gene (6 bases). Trimming left V 4 bases short and J 6 bases short, with 13 bases between. The CDR3 length is 13 residues. Germline V gives CDR1 MGHRA, CDR2 YSYEKL. CDR3 region: CASSRGTRSEQYF. The CDR3 DNA reads as TGCGCCAGCAGCCGCGGGACGAGATCCGAGCAGTACTTC.

The chain recombines TRBV27 with TRBJ1-2, with D tentatively TRBD1 (6 bases). CDR1 is MNHEY, CDR2 SMNVEV, per germline (reference sequence). The ends were cut back, 6 bases at V and 2 bases at J, with 10 bases in the middle. The CDR3 covers 13 residues. CDR3 nucleotide sequence: TGTGCCAGCAGGCCCGACAGGAACTATGGCTACACCTTC. The encoded protein is CASRPDRNYGYTF.

The CDR3 spells CASSLTPTGESSPLHF. The CDR3 DNA follows: TGCGCCAGCAGCTTGACTCCTACAGGGGAGAGTTCACCCCTCCACTTT. The rearrangement uses TRBV5-1 and TRBJ1-6; TRBD1 matches 7 bases. The CDR3 has 16 residues. Germline V lookup: CDR1 SGHRS, CDR2 YFSETQ. V gave up 1 base and J gave up 9 bases; unmatched junction bases: 10.

The rearrangement links TRBV19 to TRBJ1-2; 7 bases are a match to TRBD1. The CDR3 has 14 residues. V lost 1 base to trimming and J lost 4 bases; unmatched junction nucleotides: 3. The germline gives CDR1 LNHDA, CDR2 SQIVND (reference sequence). The CDR3 here is CASSIGTGGYGYTF. DNA of the CDR3: TGTGCCAGTAGTATAGGGACAGGAGGCTATGGCTACACCTTC.

The CDR3 nucleotides are TGTGCCAGCAGCTTGGACCAGTCAGGGGGGAGGGAAAAACTGTTTTTT. Its translation: CASSLDQSGGREKLFF. The chain joins TRBV5-6 to TRBJ1-4; TRBD1 matches at 7 bases. V gave up 0 bases and J gave up 8 bases; unmatched junction bases: 10. Germline CDR1 reads SGHDT; CDR2 reads YYEEEE. The CDR3 has 16 residues.

This clone was found a few times. The V and J genes are TRBV7-8 and TRBJ1-5; the D gene is possibly TRBD1 (5 bases). Germline V CDR1 and CDR2: SGHVS, FQNEAQ. The length of the CDR3 is 14 residues. With 2 bases removed from V and 6 bases from J, the gap between germline ends came to 11 bases. CDR3 DNA: TGTGCCAGCAGCTTAAGGCAGGGCGGTCAGCCCCAGCATTTT. This codes for CASSLRQGGQPQHF.

The rearrangement links TRBV6-4 to TRBJ2-5, with D perhaps matching TRBD1 (5 bases). There are 11 residues in the CDR3. Looked up from germline, CDR1 is MRHNA and CDR2 is SNTAGT. V lost 11 bases and J 1 base, leaving 8 bases between the germline ends. The CDR3 DNA reads TGTGCCGGCGACAGCCAAGAGACCCAGTACTTC. It translates to CAGDSQETQYF.

V gene TRBV20-1 combines with J gene TRBJ1-1; 7 nucleotides agree with TRBD1. The CDR3 totals 13 residues. CDR1 is DFQATT, CDR2 SNEGSKA, per germline (reference sequence). Trimming removed 4 bases from V and 7 bases from J; junction bases left unmatched: 9. CDR3 in DNA: TGCAGTGCTATTGAGACAGGGCGAGGTGAAGCTTTCTTT. As protein: CSAIETGRGEAFF.

The V and J genes are TRBV11-2 and TRBJ2-7, with D perhaps TRBD2 (5 bases). Germline V gene data show CDR1 as SGHAT and CDR2 as FQNNGV. V lost 1 base and J 3 bases, leaving 7 bases between the germline ends. There are 13 residues in the CDR3. In DNA form, the CDR3 reads TGTGCCAGCAGCTTAGTAAGCGGCTACGAGCAGTACTTC. Translation: CASSLVSGYEQYF.

The rearrangement uses TRBV6-6 and TRBJ1-6, with TRBD1 identical over 9 bases. Germline CDR1 MNHNY, CDR2 SVGAGI (reference sequence). Trimming took 10 bases from V and 8 from J; bases not matched to a gene: 12. The CDR3 covers 15 residues. In DNA form, the CDR3 reads TGTGCCACCCTTCGGACAGGGGATTCGGATTCACCCCTCCACTTT. Residues: CATLRTGDSDSPLHF.

The rearrangement joins TRBV29-1 to TRBJ2-7; TRBD1 matches 11 bases. This CDR3 is 13 amino acids long. The germline V gene has CDR1 SQVTM and CDR2 ANQGSEA. The trim removed 7 bases at V and 0 bases at J, leaving 2 bases unmatched. CDR3 sequence (DNA): TGCAGCGCGGGGACAGGGGGCTCCTACGAGCAGTACTTC. As protein: CSAGTGGSYEQYF.